The sequence of this T cell receptor (beta chain) was determined in a study of T cells in Graves' hyperthyroidism and ophthalmopathy. Study-level information: Peripheral blood draws took place at initial diagnosis, ahead of any treatment.

RNA transcripts yielded amplified TCR beta CDR3 regions. The HTBI primer set was used in a first-round RT-PCR of the TCR CDR3. A single record per CDR3 protein comes from TCRdb applying MiXCR to the multiplex PCR reads. The data show under 400,000 distinct CDR3 sequences, roughly 13% seen once. Sequenced input: blood. The receptor's source is a young woman with Graves' hyperthyroidism.

The CDR3 loop is CASSPPTFQPQHF. The CDR3 coding sequence is TGTGCCAGCAGTCCGCCCACGTTTCAGCCCCAGCATTTT. J is TRBJ1-5 and V is TRBV28; D unresolved. CDR3 length equals 13 residues. Germline lookup yields CDR1 MDHEN and CDR2 SYDVKM. With 5 bases removed from V and 6 bases from J, the gap between germline ends came to 11 bases.